One sample yielded the 19 T cell receptor beta chains listed below, sequenced in a study of blood T cell repertoires in COVID-19. Only in-frame clones appear in the TCRdb table, and some are missing; sequencing was by immunoSEQ multiplex PCR. The table has tens of thousands of clones, more than 80% seen once. The sample consisted of peripheral blood. The receptor source for this set is a man aged 60-69 years with acute or convalescent COVID-19.

This sequence joins TRBV28 and TRBJ1-2; 7 bases are a match to TRBD1. CDR1 and CDR2 (germline): MDHEN, SYDVKM. CDR3 length: 13 amino acids. V was pared by 5 bases and J by 2 bases, with 2 bases of the junction left unmatched. CDR3: CASSPGQNYGYTF. CDR3 DNA: TGTGCCAGCAGTCCGGGACAGAACTATGGCTACACCTTC.

V gene TRBV5-4 combines with J gene TRBJ1-1; D gene unclear. CDR1 is SGHNT and CDR2 is YYREEE in the germline V gene (reference sequence). Trimming took off 2 bases at V and 1 base at J, with 12 bases between the two ends. CDR3 size: 15 residues. For the CDR3, the DNA is TGTGCCAGCAGCTTTGGCTGGGGAGGGAACACTGAAGCTTTCTTT. Protein sequence: CASSFGWGGNTEAFF.

The chain combines TRBV7-9 with TRBJ1-1, with a tentative D call TRBD1 (6 bases). The germline CDR1 and CDR2 sequences are SEHNR and FQNEAQ (reference sequence). The CDR3 is 14 amino acids. V was cut by 1 base and J by 5 bases, with 11 bases left in between. This CDR3 reads CASSLVARGTEAFF. The DNA for the CDR3 is TGTGCCAGCAGCTTAGTAGCCAGGGGTACTGAAGCTTTCTTT.

The rearrangement links TRBV2 to TRBJ1-5, with 7 nucleotides matching TRBD1. The V gene's germline CDR1 is SNHLY and CDR2 FYNNEI. Trimming removed 4 bases from V and 8 bases from J; junction bases left unmatched: 11. The CDR3 loop spans 15 amino acids. As DNA, the CDR3 is TGTGCCAGCAGTGGGGTAGAGGGGGCGGCGAAGCCCCAGCATTTT. Amino acid sequence: CASSGVEGAAKPQHF.

V is TRBV12-3 or TRBV12-4 and J is TRBJ2-3; TRBD2 is a possible D gene (6 bases). The length of the CDR3 is 13 residues. Trimming took 6 bases from V and 0 from J, leaving 7 bases between them. The CDR3 is CASSLASTDTQYF. The CDR3 region has the DNA TGTGCCAGCAGCCTAGCGAGCACAGATACGCAGTATTTT.

The chain combines TRBV9 with TRBJ1-1, with D perhaps TRBD1 (6 bases). The germline gives CDR1 SGDLS, CDR2 YYNGEE. The germline V and J ends were trimmed by 4 bases and 0 bases, with 28 bases remaining between them. The CDR3 extends over 20 amino acids. The DNA of the CDR3 is TGTGCCAGCAGCTCCACAGCCGGGACAAACTACAAGGAAATGAACACTGAAGCTTTCTTT. Residues: CASSSTAGTNYKEMNTEAFF.

The V gene is TRBV6-4, the J gene TRBJ1-1; 8 nucleotides agree with TRBD1. V shed 2 bases and J 1 base; nucleotides not matched to a gene: 9. The CDR3 totals 17 residues. The germline V gene has CDR1 MRHNA and CDR2 SNTAGT. CDR3 in DNA: TGTGCCAGCAGTGACCCACAAGGACAGGGCCCGAACACTGAAGCTTTCTTT. Its protein is CASSDPQGQGPNTEAFF.

The V and J genes are TRBV2 and TRBJ1-2; TRBD1 might be the D (5 bases). V was pared by 7 bases and J by 4 bases, with 16 bases between. Germline assignment: CDR1 SNHLY and CDR2 FYNNEI. The CDR3 is 14 residues long. CDR3 region: CASNRQNSFYGYTF. The DNA for the CDR3 is TGTGCCAGCAACCGACAGAACTCTTTCTATGGCTACACCTTC.

The gene calls are TRBV6-2 or TRBV6-3 and TRBJ1-1; 8 bases line up with TRBD1. V shed 2 bases and J 0 bases; nucleotides not matched to a gene: 8. Germline CDR1 MNHEY, CDR2 SVGEGT. The CDR3 length is 17 residues. CDR3 in DNA: TGTGCCAGCAGTTACGATCGGACAGGGAGAATGAACACTGAAGCTTTCTTT. This sequence encodes CASSYDRTGRMNTEAFF.

This rearrangement joins TRBV24-1 to TRBJ1-2; D ambiguous. The CDR3 runs to 12 residues. In germline, CDR1 is KGHDR, CDR2 SFDVKD. Trimming left V 2 bases short and J 5 bases short, with 5 bases between. The CDR3 coding sequence is TGTGCCACCAGTGATTCCCTATATGGCTACACCTTC. This gives the protein CATSDSLYGYTF.

V and J are TRBV27 and TRBJ1-2, with a possible D match to TRBD1 (5 bases). Germline CDR1 reads MNHEY; CDR2 reads SMNVEV (reference sequence). The CDR3 is 15 residues long. V gave up 0 bases and J gave up 5 bases, with 13 bases separating them. CDR3 loop: CASSLSQGLGYGYTF. The DNA for the CDR3 is TGTGCCAGCAGTTTATCCCAGGGACTTGGATATGGCTACACCTTC.

The genes are TRBV29-1 and TRBJ2-5, with 11 nucleotides matching TRBD1. Losses at the gene ends were 5 bases for V and 10 bases for J; bases not matched to a gene: 12. The CDR3 has 14 amino acids. From germline, CDR1 is SQVTM and CDR2 ANQGSEA. CDR3 DNA: TGCAGCGTTTCCCCCTCTTCCGGGACAGGGGGCCAGTACTTC. Translation: CSVSPSSGTGGQYF. Using reference TRBV29-1 and TRBJ2-5 for the parts outside the CDR3, the full variable domain is SAVISQKPSRDICQRGTSLTIQCQVDSQVTMMFWYRQQPGQSLTLIATANQGSEATYESGFVIDKFPISRPNLTFSTLTVSNMSPEDSSIYLCSVSPSSGTGGQYFGPGTRLLVL.

J is TRBJ1-1 and V is TRBV6-6, with D perhaps matching TRBD1 (6 bases). This CDR3 is 13 amino acids long. Deletions cut 5 bases from V and 3 bases from J, with 10 bases between. Germline lookup yields CDR1 MNHNY and CDR2 SVGAGI (reference sequence). The CDR3 loop reads CASSTGHDTEAFF. In DNA, the CDR3 is TGTGCCAGCAGTACGGGACATGACACTGAAGCTTTCTTT.

V is TRBV11-2 and J is TRBJ1-1; possibly TRBD1 for D (5 bases). Germline assignment: CDR1 SGHAT and CDR2 FQNNGV. Trimming pared 3 bases from V and 6 bases from J, leaving 8 bases between. The CDR3 length is 12 residues. DNA of the CDR3: TGTGCCAGCAGCTTTGGAGGGGCTGAAGCTTTCTTT. It translates to CASSFGGAEAFF.

The rearrangement links TRBV5-1 to TRBJ2-1; 11 nucleotides match TRBD2. V shed 2 bases, J shed 1 base, and the junction held 11 bases outside the gene matches. Germline V lookup: CDR1 SGHRS, CDR2 YFSETQ. The CDR3 runs to 19 residues. The CDR3 sequence: CASSLGTSGGPNSYNEQFF. The DNA of the CDR3 is TGCGCCAGCAGCTTAGGAACTAGCGGGGGCCCTAATTCCTACAATGAGCAGTTCTTC.

The rearrangement uses TRBV29-1 and TRBJ1-5, with TRBD1 as a possible D gene (5 bases). The CDR3 runs to 13 residues. Trimming removed 4 bases at V and 2 bases at J, with 9 bases between. The germline V gene encodes CDR1 SQVTM and CDR2 ANQGSEA. DNA for the CDR3: TGCAGCGTTGGGCAGGGTGGCAATCAGCCCCAGCATTTT. It yields the protein CSVGQGGNQPQHF.

The chain uses TRBV6-6 and TRBJ1-1; TRBD1 is a possible D gene (6 bases). The V end lost 4 bases, the J end lost 9 bases, and 15 bases lay between the germline ends. Germline V gene data show CDR1 as MNHNY and CDR2 as SVGAGI (reference sequence). The CDR3 runs 13 residues. CDR3 sequence: CASSSQDREQAFF. The CDR3 nucleotides are TGTGCCAGCAGTTCCCAGGACAGAGAACAAGCTTTCTTT.

V and J are TRBV24-1 and TRBJ1-2; 12 bases match TRBD1. Germline CDR1 KGHDR, CDR2 SFDVKD. V lost 3 bases to trimming and J lost 3 bases; unmatched junction nucleotides: 4. CDR3 length: 16 residues. The DNA for the CDR3 is TGTGCCACCAGTGATGACGGGACAGGGGGCTACTATGGCTACACCTTC. Its protein is CATSDDGTGGYYGYTF.

The rearrangement joins TRBV7-6 to TRBJ1-6; the D is unclear. Germline CDR1 reads SGHVS; CDR2 reads FNYEAQ. CDR3 length: 16 residues. Trimming removed 5 bases from V and 0 bases from J, with 11 bases in between. CDR3 protein: CASSQLEGSYNSPLHF. As DNA, the CDR3 is TGTGCCAGCAGCCAGCTTGAGGGCTCCTATAATTCACCCCTCCACTTT.